These T cell receptor beta chains were read from a single sample in a study of T cell responses to AZD1222 COVID-19 vaccine. Clones were read by immunoSEQ multiplex PCR, and TCRdb kept only the in-frame ones, dropping some. The profile shows some 170,000 clones, around nine tenths of them singletons. The specimen was peripheral blood, collected on day 0 of AZD1222 vaccination. These receptors originate from an adult in good health. The CDR3 runs from the conserved cysteine through the conserved F or W.

>TRBJ2-7|TRBV9
CASSVAGQGAYEQYF
>TRBJ2-1|TRBV30
CAWSVRGLYYNEQFF
>TRBJ2-5|TRBV5-1
CASSLGQGRETQYF
>TRBJ2-2|TRBV3-1/TRBV3-2
CASSQVLAGGPGTGELFF
>TRBJ2-3|TRBV18
CASSRYTDTQYF
>TRBJ1-6|TRBV6-5
CASTSTRGVGSPLHF
>TRBJ2-1|TRBV29-1
CSVAGEFNEQFF
>TRBJ1-5|TRBV12-3/TRBV12-4
CASRNAGDQPQHF
>TRBJ1-5|TRBV6-5
CASRRGVRQPQHF
>TRBJ2-7|TRBV6-5
CASSYGRDRVAYEQYF
>TRBJ1-2|TRBV6-5
CASSYTGLRGSYTF
>TRBJ2-4|TRBV5-1
CASSLVLNGQNIQYF
>TRBJ1-1|TRBV7-9
CASSPLTMNTEAFF
>TRBJ2-7|TRBV14
CASSQFGAEQYF
>TRBJ2-7|TRBV6-5
CASSYETGPSYEQYF
>TRBJ2-2|TRBV19
CASSGWAGAPGELFF
>TRBJ1-1|TRBV30
CAWSVAWRGTEAFF
>TRBJ2-7|TRBV10-2
CASKIAGISYEQYF
>TRBJ1-2|TRBV19
CASSPIGTGGDGYTF
>TRBJ1-1|TRBV6-5
CAVGRNTEAFF
>TRBJ1-2|TRBV29-1
CSVATGTDYYGYTF
>TRBJ2-7|TRBV2
CASSEWLAGVYHEQYF
>TRBJ2-7|TRBV7-8
CASSLVASGYSTAYEQYF
>TRBJ1-6|TRBV6-5
CASSSETGNSPLHF
>TRBJ1-1|TRBV4-1
CASSQEGHGVNTEAFF
>TRBJ1-2|TRBV28
CASSLFRTNYGYTF
>TRBJ2-1|TRBV5-1
CASSAPGGRGGYNEQFF
>TRBJ1-1|TRBV5-5
CASSFKGEGTEAFF
>TRBJ2-3|TRBV11-2
CASSSLESTDTQYF
>TRBJ2-3|TRBV6-1
CASSGQLAGEGDTQYF
>TRBJ1-2|TRBV10-2
CASSGDRGNYGYTF
>TRBJ1-6|TRBV7-2
CASSLGILVSNSPLHF
>TRBJ1-1|TRBV6-5
CASIRQGNTEAFF
>TRBJ2-1|TRBV2
CASRETSGRRTYNEQFF
>TRBJ1-6|TRBV11-3
CASSLDDIPSYNSPLHF
>TRBJ2-2|TRBV11-2
CASSLSVGELFF
>TRBJ2-2|TRBV11-3
CASSRTSLGELFF
>TRBJ2-3|TRBV27
CASSWDRSTDTQYF
>TRBJ1-2|TRBV6-5
CASSYFGRANYGYTF
>TRBJ1-4|TRBV27
CASAATNEKLFF
>TRBJ1-1|TRBV30
CAWSVQDTEAFF
>TRBJ2-2|TRBV7-9
CASVPANTGELFF
>TRBJ2-5|TRBV30
CAWSPQETQYF
>TRBJ2-7|TRBV7-6
CASSSGSLYEQYF
>TRBJ1-2|TRBV27
CASGLGGGGGYTF
>TRBJ2-7|TRBV29-1
CSVASSYEQYF
>TRBJ2-7|TRBV10-3
CAISVGGGPYEQYF
>TRBJ2-7|TRBV7-9
CASSLAGRDEQYF
>TRBJ1-4|TRBV4-1
CASSLLPGTGSEKLFF
>TRBJ1-2|TRBV6-5
CASSYTGTQANYGYTF
>TRBJ1-2|TRBV18
CASSPRGLDGYTF